Detailed here is one T cell receptor (beta chain). Its antigen remains unidentified. The data stem from a study of OX40 agonist ivuxolimab in advanced cancers. Study results and caveats: Averaging showed that CD8+ T cells had more expanded clones than CD4+ did. The antigen specificity of the peripheral T cells (those that were expanded) was not determined.

V was clipped by 1 base and J by 0 bases, with 17 bases between them. The CDR3 extends over 19 amino acids. The V gene's germline CDR1 is SGHDT and CDR2 YYEEEE. The method was immunoSEQ multiplex PCR; TCRdb's version includes in-frame clones alone and lacks a portion of them. Here the sample spans some 51,000 clones, around 88% being singletons. This TCR was sampled from an adult with an advanced solid tumor such as melanoma, head and neck, liver or kidney cancer. The source was CD4+ or CD8+ T cells sorted from blood, collected in a trial of the OX40 agonist ivuxolimab. The J gene is TRBJ2-6, the V gene TRBV5-6; D may be TRBD2 (6 bases). CDR3 sequence reads: CASSLSPHPGVSGANVLTF. CDR3 nucleotide sequence: TGTGCCAGCAGCTTGAGTCCCCACCCGGGGGTCTCTGGGGCCAACGTCCTGACTTTC.